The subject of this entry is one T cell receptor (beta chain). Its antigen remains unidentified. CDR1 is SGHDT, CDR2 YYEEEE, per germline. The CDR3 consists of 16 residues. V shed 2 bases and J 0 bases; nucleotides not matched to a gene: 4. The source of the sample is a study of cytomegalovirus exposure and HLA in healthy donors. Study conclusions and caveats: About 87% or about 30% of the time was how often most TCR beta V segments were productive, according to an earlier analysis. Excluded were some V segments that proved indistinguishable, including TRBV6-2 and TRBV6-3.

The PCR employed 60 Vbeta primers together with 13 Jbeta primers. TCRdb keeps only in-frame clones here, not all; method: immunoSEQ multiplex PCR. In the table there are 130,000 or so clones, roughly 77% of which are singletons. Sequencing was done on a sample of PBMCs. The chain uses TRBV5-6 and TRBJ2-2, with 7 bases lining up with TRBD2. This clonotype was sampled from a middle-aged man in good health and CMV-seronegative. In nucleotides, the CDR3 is TGTGCCAGCAGCTTCTCAACTAGCGCGAACACCGGGGAGCTGTTTTTT. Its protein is CASSFSTSANTGELFF. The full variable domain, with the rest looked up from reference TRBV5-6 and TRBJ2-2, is DAGVTQSPTHLIKTRGQQVTLRCSPKSGHDTVSWYQQALGQGPQFIFQYYEEEERQRGNFPDRFSGHQFPNYSSELNVNALLLGDSALYLCASSFSTSANTGELFFGEGSRLTVL.